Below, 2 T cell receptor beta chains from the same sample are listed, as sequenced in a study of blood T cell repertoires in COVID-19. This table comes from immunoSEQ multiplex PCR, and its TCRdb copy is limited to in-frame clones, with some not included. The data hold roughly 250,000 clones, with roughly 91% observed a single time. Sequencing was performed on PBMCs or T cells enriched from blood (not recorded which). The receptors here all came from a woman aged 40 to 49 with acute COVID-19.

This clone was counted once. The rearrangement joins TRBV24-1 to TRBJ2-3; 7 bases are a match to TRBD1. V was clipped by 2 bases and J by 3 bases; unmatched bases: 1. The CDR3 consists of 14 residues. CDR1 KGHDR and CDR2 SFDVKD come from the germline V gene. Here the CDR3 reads CATSDSTGTDTQYF. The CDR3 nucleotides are TGTGCCACCAGTGATTCGACAGGGACAGATACGCAGTATTTT.

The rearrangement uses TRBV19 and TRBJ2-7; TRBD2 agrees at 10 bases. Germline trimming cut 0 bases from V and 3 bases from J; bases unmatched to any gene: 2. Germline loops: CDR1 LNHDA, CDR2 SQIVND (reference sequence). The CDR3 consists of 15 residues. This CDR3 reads CASSIEGTSVYEQYF. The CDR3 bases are TGTGCCAGTAGTATAGAGGGGACTAGCGTCTACGAGCAGTACTTC. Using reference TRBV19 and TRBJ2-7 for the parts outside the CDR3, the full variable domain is DGGITQSPKYLFRKEGQNVTLSCEQNLNHDAMYWYRQDPGQGLRLIYYSQIVNDFQKGDIAEGYSVSREKKESFPLTVTSAQKNPTAFYLCASSIEGTSVYEQYFGPGTRLTVT.